The 17 T cell receptor beta chains below were found in one sample sequenced in a study of glioma-infiltrating T cells. TCR alpha and beta CDR3 regions were amplified from RNA using iRepertoire nested multiplex PCR. One entry per CDR3 protein, called by TCRdb with MiXCR from the multiplex PCR reads. Among 150,000 to 200,000 distinct CDR3 sequences listed, approximately 40% were seen once. The source material was glioma tissue, nonneoplastic brain tissue, or PBMCs (not recorded which). Every receptor here comes from a human donor with low-grade glioma or glioblastoma, undergoing nonglioma brain surgery, or in good health (not recorded which).

Concerning this clonotype: Given a much more abundant clone one base away, this may be a read error. The CDR3 DNA sequence: TGTACCAGCAGTTTATCTCAGAGTCTCTACGAGCAGTACTTC. This codes for CTSSLSQSLYEQYF. This rearrangement joins TRBV2 to TRBJ2-7; D is unclear. This CDR3 region has 14 residues. Per germline, CDR1 SNHLY and CDR2 FYNNEI.

This clonotype was detected ten times or more. The rearrangement uses TRBV15 and TRBJ2-1; TRBD2 matches at 7 bases. The CDR3 extends over 13 amino acids. V shed 6 bases and J 4 bases; nucleotides not matched to a gene: 3. The germline CDR1 and CDR2 sequences are LNHNV and YYDKDF (reference sequence). The CDR3 here is CATSAGEYNEQFF. The CDR3 DNA sequence: TGTGCCACCAGTGCGGGAGAGTACAATGAGCAGTTCTTC.

This clonotype has a single count. An end of the junction does not agree with germline; a read error may underlie this. This chain connects TRBV6-5 to TRBJ2-3; 7 bases agree with TRBD2. Looked up from germline, CDR1 is MNHEY and CDR2 is SVGAGI. The CDR3 consists of 14 residues. CDR3 DNA sequence: TGTGCCAGCGGTTTACCGGGAGGAACAAATACGGAGTATTTT. This translates into CASGLPGGTNTEYF.

This clonotype was seen a handful of times. This chain uses TRBV20-1 with TRBJ2-5; 9 positions match TRBD2. This CDR3 spans 20 amino acids. J lost 1 base, V lost 0 bases, and 18 bases had no gene match. The germline V gene has CDR1 DFQATT and CDR2 SNEGSKA (reference sequence). Here the CDR3 reads CSARDPRGSGRRVAQETQYF. The CDR3 DNA is TGCAGTGCTAGAGATCCGCGGGGTAGCGGGAGAAGAGTGGCCCAAGAGACCCAGTACTTC.

In this sample, this clonotype turned up a few times. This chain links TRBV19 with TRBJ2-3; D not certain. The CDR3 has 16 amino acids. Between the trimmed V and J ends, which lost 3 bases and 3 bases, there was a span of 16 bases. Germline CDR1 reads LNHDA; CDR2 reads SQIVND (reference sequence). The CDR3 bases are TGTGCCAGTAGTATCTCGGCCTCCCTAGGTACAGATACGCAGTATTTT. Translated, it gives CASSISASLGTDTQYF.

This rearrangement joins TRBV11-1 to TRBJ2-3; D is tentatively TRBD1 or TRBD2 (6 bases each). CDR1 SGHAT and CDR2 FQDESV come from the germline V gene (reference sequence). This CDR3 has 15 amino acids. V was clipped by 4 bases and J by 4 bases, with 15 bases between them. CDR3 DNA sequence: TGTGCCAGCAGCTACGAGGGGGGTCCAGCAGATACGCAGTATTTT. Translating it yields CASSYEGGPADTQYF. Full variable domain (rest looked up from reference TRBV11-1 and TRBJ2-3): EAEVAQSPRYKITEKSQAVAFWCDPISGHATLYWYRQILGQGPELLVQFQDESVVDDSQLPKDRFSAERLKGVDSTLKIQPAELGDSAMYLCASSYEGGPADTQYFGPGTRLTVL.

This clonotype has more than one count but fewer than ten. The chain recombines TRBV18 with TRBJ1-4, with 8 bases fitting TRBD1. Germline CDR1 reads KGHSH; CDR2 reads LQKENI. The trim removed 4 bases at V and 8 bases at J, leaving 6 bases unmatched. This CDR3 is built from 14 residues. The CDR3 DNA reads TGTGCCAGCTCACTCAGGGGGCCGGAAGAAAAACTGTTTTTT. Its translation: CASSLRGPEEKLFF.

This clonotype was counted only a few times. The chain is built from TRBV7-3 and TRBJ2-1; 9 positions match TRBD1. The CDR3 runs 19 residues. Germline-derived CDR1 and CDR2 are SGHTA and FQGTGA. The V and J ends lost 2 bases and 5 bases, in that order; junction bases with no gene match: 16. Here the CDR3 DNA reads TGTGCCAGCAGCTTATATCCGGATACGACGGGACAGGGTAACAATGAGCAGTTCTTC. It specifies CASSLYPDTTGQGNNEQFF.

The chain employs TRBV10-3 and TRBJ2-4, with a possible D match to TRBD2 (6 bases). V was trimmed by 0 bases and J by 5 bases, leaving 14 bases between them. The CDR3 extends over 16 amino acids. Germline CDR1 ENHRY, CDR2 SYGVKD. The CDR3 DNA reads as TGTGCCATCAGTGAGTCCGGGAGACTCCGTGAAAACATTCAGTACTTC. It codes for CAISESGRLRENIQYF.

The rearrangement links TRBV19 to TRBJ1-3, with 10 bases fitting TRBD1. The CDR3 covers 16 residues. Germline CDR1 and CDR2: LNHDA and SQIVND (reference sequence). Germline trimming cut 5 bases from V and 4 bases from J; bases unmatched to any gene: 8. CDR3 bases: TGTGCCAGTAGTTCCCGGGACAGGGGACGCGGAAACACCATATATTTT. The encoded protein is CASSSRDRGRGNTIYF.

This chain connects TRBV2 to TRBJ2-1; TRBD1 matches at 9 bases. Trimming took 0 bases from V and 8 from J; bases not matched to a gene: 5. This CDR3 comprises 15 residues. Germline V gene lookup returns CDR1 SNHLY and CDR2 FYNNEI. This CDR3 reads CASSEAGQGTDEQFF. The CDR3 nucleotides read TGTGCCAGCAGTGAAGCGGGACAGGGAACGGATGAGCAGTTCTTC.

About this clonotype itself: A much bigger clone sits one base away, suggesting this may be a read error. The chain recombines TRBV28 with TRBJ1-3; tentative D call: TRBD1 (6 bases). V gave up 5 bases and J gave up 0 bases, with 14 bases separating them. The CDR3 runs 16 residues. Germline CDR1 MDHEN, CDR2 SYDVKM. The CDR3 protein is CASSLNYRASGNTIYF. CDR3 DNA sequence: TGTGCCAGCAGTCTAAATTACAGGGCCTCTGGAAACACCATATATTTT.

CDR3 amino acids: CATSLTSGRANEQFF. The CDR3, as DNA: TGTGCCACCAGCCTGACTAGCGGGAGGGCCAATGAGCAGTTCTTC. This chain joins TRBV24-1 and TRBJ2-1; 14 nucleotides match TRBD2. Germline values: CDR1 KGHDR, CDR2 SFDVKD. The trim removed 7 bases at V and 6 bases at J, leaving 4 bases unmatched. The length of the CDR3 is 15 residues.

The chain joins TRBV7-6 to TRBJ2-1; 8 bases fit TRBD2. The CDR3 runs 15 residues. Germline V gene sequence: CDR1 SGHVS, CDR2 FNYEAQ. CDR3 sequence: CSSSFSGAAYDEQFF. CDR3 DNA sequence: TGTTCTAGCAGCTTTAGCGGGGCAGCCTATGATGAGCAGTTCTTC.

The rearrangement links TRBV7-8 to TRBJ2-1; unclear D gene. The CDR3 is made up of 14 amino acids. V gave up 6 bases and J gave up 15 bases, with 24 bases separating them. Germline V CDR1 and CDR2: SGHVS, FQNEAQ. This CDR3 is CASSLSSWATDLFF. CDR3 DNA sequence: TGTGCCAGCAGTTTATCTTCGTGGGCAACTGATTTGTTCTTC.

On this clonotype itself: A read error is possible here, since a much larger clone lies one base away. J is TRBJ2-1 and V is TRBV18; the D gene is possibly TRBD2 (6 bases). The CDR3 is 13 residues long. V lost 5 bases to trimming and J lost 7 bases, with 12 bases between them. Germline V gene sequence: CDR1 KGHSH, CDR2 LQKENI. CDR3 coding DNA: TGTGCCAGCTCAGAGGTTGGGGGGAATGAGCAGTTCTTC. Encoded protein: CASSEVGGNEQFF. Drawing the rest from reference TRBV18 and TRBJ2-1, the complete variable domain is NAGVMQNPRHLVRRRGQEARLRCSPMKGHSHVYWYRQLPEEGLKFMVYLQKENIIDESGMPKERFSAEFPKEGPSILRIQQVVRGDSAAYFCASSEVGGNEQFFGPGTRLTVL.

About this clonotype itself: Compared with germline, one end of the junction differs, possibly owing to a read error. The V gene is TRBV14, the J gene TRBJ2-1; 7 positions match TRBD2. Germline V gene lookup returns CDR1 SGHDN and CDR2 FVKESK. The CDR3 has 15 residues. Here the CDR3 DNA reads TGTGCCAGCAGCCAGGATCTCGGGGGGAACGATGAGCGGTTCTTC. Protein sequence: CASSQDLGGNDERFF.